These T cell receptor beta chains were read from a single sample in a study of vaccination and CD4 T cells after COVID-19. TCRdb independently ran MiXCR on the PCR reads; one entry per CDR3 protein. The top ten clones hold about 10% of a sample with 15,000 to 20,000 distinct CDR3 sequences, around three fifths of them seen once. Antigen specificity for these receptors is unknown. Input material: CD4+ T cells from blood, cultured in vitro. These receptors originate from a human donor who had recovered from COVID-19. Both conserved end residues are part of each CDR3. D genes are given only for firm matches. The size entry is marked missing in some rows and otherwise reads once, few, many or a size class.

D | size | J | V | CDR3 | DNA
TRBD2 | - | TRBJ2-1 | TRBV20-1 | CSAQAGGPSGEQFF | TGCAGTGCCCAAGCGGGAGGGCCCTCAGGTGAGCAGTTCTTC
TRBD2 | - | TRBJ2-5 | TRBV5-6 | CASSPGLAGVVTQYF | TGTGCCAGCAGCCCGGGACTAGCGGGAGTCGTGACCCAGTACTTC
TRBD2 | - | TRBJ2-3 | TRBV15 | CATSRDDIAGRTDTQYF | TGTGCCACCAGCAGAGATGACATAGCGGGTCGCACAGATACGCAGTATTTT
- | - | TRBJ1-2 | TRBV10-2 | CASSDNYGYTF | TGCGCCAGCAGTGATAACTATGGCTACACCTTC
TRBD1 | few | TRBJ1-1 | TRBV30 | CAWSVGTVKTEAFF | TGTGCCTGGAGTGTTGGGACAGTCAAAACTGAAGCTTTCTTT
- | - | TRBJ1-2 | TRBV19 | CASRFRSSYGYTF | TGTGCCAGTAGATTCAGAAGCTCCTATGGCTACACCTTC
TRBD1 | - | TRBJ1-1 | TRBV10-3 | CAISDLNRGLMNTEAFF | TGTGCCATCAGTGACCTCAACAGGGGCCTCATGAACACTGAAGCTTTCTTT
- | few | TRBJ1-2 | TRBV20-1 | CSARAVGAYGYTF | TGCAGTGCTAGAGCTGTAGGGGCATATGGCTACACCTTC
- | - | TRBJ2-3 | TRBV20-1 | CSARGGDTQYF | TGCAGTGCTAGAGGCGGGGATACGCAGTATTTT
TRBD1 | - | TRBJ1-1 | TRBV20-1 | CSARDQGTGHTEAFF | TGCAGTGCTAGGGACCAGGGGACAGGTCACACTGAAGCTTTCTTT
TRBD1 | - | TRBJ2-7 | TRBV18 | CASSPGTGGYYEQYF | TGTGCCAGCTCACCTGGGACAGGAGGCTACTACGAGCAGTACTTC
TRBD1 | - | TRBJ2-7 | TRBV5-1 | CASSPERPDRRTYEQYF | TGCGCCAGCAGCCCGGAACGCCCGGACAGGAGAACCTACGAGCAGTACTTC
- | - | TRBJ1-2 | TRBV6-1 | CASSPSMGVGNYGYTF | TGTGCCAGCAGTCCAAGCATGGGAGTCGGCAACTATGGCTACACCTTC
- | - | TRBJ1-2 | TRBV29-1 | CSVDSSYGYTF | TGCAGCGTTGACTCTAGCTATGGCTACACCTTC
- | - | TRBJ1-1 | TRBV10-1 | CASSESDGNTEAFF | TGCGCCAGCAGTGAGTCCGACGGAAACACTGAAGCTTTCTTT
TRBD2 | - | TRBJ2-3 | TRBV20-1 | CSARSGTPDTQYF | TGCAGTGCGCGGAGCGGGACTCCAGATACGCAGTATTTT
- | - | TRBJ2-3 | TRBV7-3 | CASSLQAPDTQYF | TGTGCCAGCAGCTTACAGGCCCCAGATACGCAGTATTTT
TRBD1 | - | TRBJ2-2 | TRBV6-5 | CASSYTGGGTGELFF | TGTGCCAGCAGTTACACAGGGGGCGGGACCGGGGAGCTGTTTTTT
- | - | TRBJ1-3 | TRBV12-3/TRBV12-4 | CASSLRTVGNTIYF | TGTGCCAGCAGCCTGAGGACTGTTGGAAACACCATATATTTT
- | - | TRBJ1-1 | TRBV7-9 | CASRREGVAFF | TGTGCCAGCAGACGAGAGGGGGTAGCTTTCTTT
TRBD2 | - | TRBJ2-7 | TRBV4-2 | CASSHLLAGSGAYEQYF | TGTGCCAGCAGCCACCTCCTGGCGGGCAGCGGGGCCTACGAGCAGTACTTC
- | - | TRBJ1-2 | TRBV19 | CASSISGRTNYGYTF | TGTGCCAGTAGTATTTCCGGACGGACCAACTATGGCTACACCTTC
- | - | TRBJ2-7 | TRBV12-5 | CASGIGKDRGEQYF | TGTGCTAGTGGGATTGGTAAGGACCGCGGCGAGCAGTACTTC
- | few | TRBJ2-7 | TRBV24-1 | CATRLSSFSAAGEQYF | TGTGCCACCAGACTCAGTTCCTTTAGTGCGGCCGGCGAGCAGTACTTC
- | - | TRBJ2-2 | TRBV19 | CASSRRRDTGELFF | TGTGCCAGTAGTCGGCGAAGGGACACCGGGGAGCTGTTTTTT
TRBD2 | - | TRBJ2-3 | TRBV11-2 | CASSLLPGLAGDTQYF | TGTGCCAGCAGCTTACTCCCGGGACTAGCGGGAGATACGCAGTATTTT
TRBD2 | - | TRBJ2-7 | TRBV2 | CASSPNSGSSYEQYF | TGTGCCAGCAGTCCCAATAGCGGGAGCTCCTACGAGCAGTACTTC